One and the same sample provided the 27 T cell receptor beta chains below, sequenced in a study of siplizumab effects on memory and regulatory T cells (dated by TCRdb to between 2018 and 2020). The library was generated by the immunoSEQ multiplex PCR assay. TCRdb obtained this table from immuneACCESS and retained in-frame rearrangements with V and J assigned. These tables miss some clones; where compared with another copy, unresolved V genes account for less than half of the shortfall, and the remainder is unexplained. For this sample there are approximately 84,000 clones; approximately 95% appear just once. The top ten clonotypes cover about 18% of the sample. Sequenced sample: CD8+ T cells sorted from blood. These receptors were obtained from a human donor in good health.

The chain combines TRBV7-9 with TRBJ1-2, with 7 bases matching TRBD1. V lost 5 bases, J lost 1 base, and 7 bases stayed unmatched. Germline V gene lookup returns CDR1 SEHNR and CDR2 FQNEAQ (reference sequence). The CDR3 has 15 residues. CDR3 sequence (DNA): TGTGCCAGCAGCACACGGACAGGTGTTAACTATGGCTACACCTTC. Its translation is CASSTRTGVNYGYTF.

The chain links TRBV9 to TRBJ2-1, with TRBD1 as a possible D gene (5 bases). Germline loops: CDR1 SGDLS, CDR2 YYNGEE. V shed 3 bases and J shed 3 bases, with 19 bases lying between them. CDR3 length: 17 amino acids. CDR3 sequence (DNA): TGTGCCAGCAGCGAGCCCGTCAATCAGGGCCGCTACAATGAGCAGTTCTTC. It yields the protein CASSEPVNQGRYNEQFF.

V usage is TRBV9 and J usage is TRBJ2-5; 8 nucleotides line up with TRBD1. Trimming took 3 bases from V and 2 from J; bases not matched to a gene: 3. This CDR3 region has 14 residues. The germline V gene encodes CDR1 SGDLS and CDR2 YYNGEE. CDR3: CASSARGLQETQYF. In nucleotides, the CDR3 is TGTGCCAGCAGCGCCAGGGGGCTACAAGAGACCCAGTACTTC.

The chain joins TRBV2 to TRBJ2-5; a possible D gene is TRBD2 (6 bases). Germline assignment: CDR1 SNHLY and CDR2 FYNNEI. Trimming took 3 bases from V and 1 from J, leaving 12 bases between them. This CDR3 has 15 amino acids. In DNA, the CDR3 is TGTGCCAGCAGTGAGGAGGGGAGGTCCCAAGAGACCCAGTACTTC. Amino acid sequence: CASSEEGRSQETQYF.

For the CDR3, the DNA is TGTGCCAGTAAGACGGGCCCTGAAGCTTTCTTT. The encoded protein is CASKTGPEAFF. This rearrangement joins TRBV19 to TRBJ1-1; D call uncertain. The germline CDR1 and CDR2 sequences are LNHDA and SQIVND (reference sequence). The CDR3 length is 11 residues. The ends were cut back, 7 bases at V and 6 bases at J, with 9 bases in the middle.

This clone is a singleton in its sample. J is TRBJ1-2 and V is TRBV29-1; D remains unclear. Germline V gene lookup returns CDR1 SQVTM and CDR2 ANQGSEA. V was clipped by 4 bases and J by 0 bases, with 6 bases between them. CDR3 length: 12 residues. CDR3 DNA: TGCAGCGTTGTAGGCACTAACTATGGCTACACCTTC. Translated, it gives CSVVGTNYGYTF.

This chain connects TRBV5-1 to TRBJ2-2; 9 bases align to TRBD2. V lost 9 bases, J lost 3 bases, and 12 bases stayed unmatched. CDR3 length: 16 residues. Germline V gene sequence: CDR1 SGHRS, CDR2 YFSETQ. The CDR3, as DNA: TGCGCCACCAAGACTCGCGGGGGGGACTACACCGGGGAGCTGTTTTTT. It specifies CATKTRGGDYTGELFF.

The V and J genes are TRBV19 and TRBJ1-2, with D tentatively TRBD1 (5 bases). V dropped 7 bases and J dropped 5 bases, with 14 bases sitting between them. Germline CDR1 is LNHDA and CDR2 is SQIVND (reference sequence). This CDR3 is built from 13 residues. In nucleotides, the CDR3 is TGTGCCAGTACCTCAGGGTTATATTATGGCTACACCTTC. Amino acids: CASTSGLYYGYTF. The variable domain in full, with the rest retrieved from reference TRBV19 and TRBJ1-2, is DGGITQSPKYLFRKEGQNVTLSCEQNLNHDAMYWYRQDPGQGLRLIYYSQIVNDFQKGDIAEGYSVSREKKESFPLTVTSAQKNPTAFYLCASTSGLYYGYTFGSGTRLTVV.

This chain uses TRBV27 with TRBJ2-5; 8 bases map to TRBD2. The DNA end is more similar to TRBJ2-7, so the J call may be wrong. Germline V gene sequence: CDR1 MNHEY, CDR2 SMNVEV (reference sequence). The CDR3 is 14 amino acids. In DNA form, the CDR3 reads TGTGCCAGCAGCCCGGGACTAGGCTCCTACGAGCAGTACTTC. Translated: CASSPGLGSYEQYF.

The chain is built from TRBV11-3 and TRBJ2-1; D remains ambiguous. Trimming took 0 bases from V and 11 from J, leaving 11 bases between them. Germline V CDR1 and CDR2: SGHNT, YENEEA. The CDR3 runs 13 residues. CDR3 coding DNA: TGTGCCAGCAGCTTAGAAGGCCACCCTCAGCAGTTCTTC. It translates to CASSLEGHPQQFF.

Many counts were recorded for this clone. The rearrangement uses TRBV13 and TRBJ1-1; D is unresolved. Germline CDR1 and CDR2: PRHDT and FYEKMQ (reference sequence). V lost 5 bases, J lost 1 base, and 14 bases lay in between. The CDR3 totals 15 residues. The CDR3 DNA is TGTGCCAGCAGCACCTGGAAGGGCAGGAACACTGAAGCTTTCTTT. Residues: CASSTWKGRNTEAFF.

This chain joins TRBV4-1 and TRBJ1-4, with D possibly TRBD1 on 6 matching bases. Trimming removed 3 bases from V and 8 bases from J, with 16 bases in between. This CDR3 has 15 residues. Germline CDR1 reads MGHRA; CDR2 reads YSYEKL. The CDR3 DNA reads TGCGCCAGCAGCCAGACAGGCCAGGAGGAGGAAAAACTGTTTTTT. Translating gives CASSQTGQEEEKLFF.

This chain connects TRBV9 to TRBJ2-1; D uncertain. The CDR3 contains 13 residues. V lost 2 bases to trimming and J lost 9 bases, with 12 bases between them. Germline V CDR1 and CDR2: SGDLS, YYNGEE. The CDR3 bases are TGTGCCAGCAGCGTCCAGGAGTGGGGTGAGCAGTTCTTC. Residues: CASSVQEWGEQFF.

The chain is built from TRBV7-2 and TRBJ2-1; 8 bases fit TRBD1. V was pared by 5 bases and J by 12 bases, with 18 bases of the junction left unmatched. The length of the CDR3 is 16 residues. CDR1 is SGHTA and CDR2 is FQGNSA in the germline V gene. CDR3 protein: CASSPGTGYNRLVQFF. CDR3 nucleotides: TGTGCCAGCAGCCCGGGGACAGGATATAATAGACTTGTGCAGTTCTTC.

V and J are TRBV11-2 and TRBJ2-5; D tentatively reads TRBD1 or TRBD2 (5 bases each). V lost 4 bases, J lost 1 base, and 10 bases lay in between. The CDR3 is 14 amino acids. CDR1 is SGHAT, CDR2 FQNNGV, per germline. Written as DNA, the CDR3 is TGTGCCAGCAGCTGGCAGGGACCCCAAGAGACCCAGTACTTC. Its protein product is CASSWQGPQETQYF.

J is TRBJ2-3 and V is TRBV7-9, with 12 bases aligning to TRBD2. CDR1 and CDR2 from the germline V gene are SEHNR and FQNEAQ (reference sequence). The V segment lost 5 bases and the J segment 3 bases; nucleotides outside the gene matches: 6. The CDR3 runs 16 residues. The CDR3 DNA is TGTGCCAGCAGCAGCGGACTAGCGGGACCGACAGATACGCAGTATTTT. Residues: CASSSGLAGPTDTQYF.

J is TRBJ2-1 and V is TRBV9; unclear D gene. This CDR3 has 16 amino acids. Trimming removed 2 bases from V and 2 bases from J, with 14 bases in between. Germline V gives CDR1 SGDLS, CDR2 YYNGEE. This CDR3 is CASSVSRSSPYNEQFF. CDR3 nucleotides: TGTGCCAGCAGCGTGTCTAGAAGCTCACCCTACAATGAGCAGTTCTTC.

The V call is TRBV18, the J call TRBJ1-1, with D maybe TRBD1 (6 bases). CDR1 and CDR2 (germline): KGHSH, LQKENI. Trimming removed 4 bases at V and 5 bases at J, with 11 bases between. The CDR3 runs to 13 residues. The CDR3 coding sequence is TGTGCCAGCTCACGGGCAGGGGAGACTGAAGCTTTCTTT. Translated, it gives CASSRAGETEAFF.

This sequence joins TRBV28 and TRBJ2-7, with D perhaps matching TRBD2 (6 bases). V shed 2 bases and J shed 2 bases, with 16 bases lying between them. CDR3 length: 16 amino acids. CDR1 and CDR2 (germline): MDHEN, SYDVKM. DNA of the CDR3: TGTGCCAGCAGTTTAAATGTAGCGGACGGTACCTACGAGCAGTACTTC. This gives the protein CASSLNVADGTYEQYF.

This chain links TRBV5-6 with TRBJ2-5; possibly TRBD1 or TRBD2 for D (5 bases each). CDR3 length: 15 residues. Germline CDR1 is SGHDT and CDR2 is YYEEEE. Trimming removed 4 bases from V and 4 bases from J, with 17 bases in between. DNA of the CDR3: TGTGCCAGCAGCCCCGGGGCAATCCGGCGAGAGACCCAGTACTTC. Translating it yields CASSPGAIRRETQYF.

In its sample, this clone was seen once. The chain carries TRBV25-1 and TRBJ2-3; no clear D. Between the trimmed V and J ends, which lost 4 bases and 2 bases, there was a span of 13 bases. Per germline, CDR1 MGHDK and CDR2 SYGVNS. The CDR3 has 15 amino acids. Here the CDR3 reads CASSGLTLNTDTQYF. The CDR3 DNA reads as TGTGCCAGCAGTGGACTCACGCTGAACACAGATACGCAGTATTTT.

This clone was counted a single time. The J gene is TRBJ1-4, the V gene TRBV19; tentatively, D is TRBD1 (6 bases). CDR3 length: 16 residues. The V gene's germline CDR1 is LNHDA and CDR2 SQIVND (reference sequence). Trimming removed 4 bases from V and 5 bases from J, with 17 bases in between. CDR3 in amino acids: CASSTPSTGINEKLFF. In DNA, the CDR3 is TGTGCCAGTAGTACTCCCTCAACAGGGATAAATGAAAAACTGTTTTTT.

The chain has TRBV5-1 and TRBJ1-1; 7 bases map to TRBD1. The germline V gene has CDR1 SGHRS and CDR2 YFSETQ. V lost 4 bases, J lost 8 bases, and 8 bases stayed unmatched. The CDR3 is 13 residues long. The CDR3 nucleotides are TGCGCCAGCAGCCTCAACAGGGGAGCAGAAGCTTTCTTT. Amino acids: CASSLNRGAEAFF.

This clone was seen a few times. This chain uses TRBV7-9 with TRBJ2-7; D may be TRBD2 (7 bases). This CDR3 has 16 residues. Germline lookup yields CDR1 SEHNR and CDR2 FQNEAQ (reference sequence). The V and J ends lost 1 base and 3 bases respectively, with 16 bases between them. The CDR3 bases are TGTGCCAGCAGCTTAGTTGAGGACAGCGGGGACTACGAGCAGTACTTC. Protein sequence: CASSLVEDSGDYEQYF.

The chain employs TRBV5-5 and TRBJ2-7; 8 nucleotides align to TRBD1. The junction had 10 bases not matched to a gene; V was cut back by 6 bases and J by 5 bases. The CDR3 sequence is 14 residues long. Germline V gives CDR1 SGHKS, CDR2 YYEKEE (reference sequence). For the CDR3, the DNA is TGTGCCAGCAACTACGCAGGGGGCTTAAACGAGCAGTACTTC. This sequence encodes CASNYAGGLNEQYF.

The chain carries TRBV2 and TRBJ2-5, with a possible D match to TRBD1 (5 bases). This CDR3 has 14 amino acids. The germline gives CDR1 SNHLY, CDR2 FYNNEI. V was clipped by 6 bases and J by 2 bases, with 13 bases between them. In DNA form, the CDR3 reads TGTGCCAGCAGCGAACCGACAGAACAAGAGACCCAGTACTTC. As protein: CASSEPTEQETQYF.

V usage is TRBV6-5 and J usage is TRBJ1-1; 8 nucleotides agree with TRBD1. This CDR3 spans 16 amino acids. From germline, CDR1 is MNHEY and CDR2 SVGAGI. J lost 3 bases, V lost 2 bases, and 8 bases had no gene match. The CDR3 protein is CASSYPSEDRDTEAFF. In nucleotides, the CDR3 is TGTGCCAGCAGTTACCCCAGCGAGGACAGGGACACTGAAGCTTTCTTT.